This TCR beta chain was found in a study of T cells in Graves' hyperthyroidism and ophthalmopathy. Study context: Peripheral blood draws took place at initial diagnosis, ahead of any treatment.

Uncontrolled infection, other autoimmune disease, pregnancy or lactation disqualified patients from enrolment. In making diagnoses, clinical symptoms, serum thyroxine and TRAb, thyroid ultrasound and orbital computed tomography were all used. Fresh 10 ml peripheral blood yielded PBMCs. The table lists this clonotype with a few counts. RNA transcripts provided the source from which TCR beta CDR3 regions were amplified. With the HTBI primer set, the TCR CDR3 went through a first round of RT-PCR. MiXCR, applied by TCRdb to the multiplex PCR reads, yields one record per CDR3 protein. This table has under 550,000 distinct CDR3 sequences, around 20% appearing once. V lost 3 bases to trimming and J lost 7 bases, with 13 bases between them. The V gene's germline CDR1 is KGHSH and CDR2 LQKENI. The CDR3 has 13 residues.

The material sequenced was blood. The rearrangement links TRBV18 to TRBJ2-7; D possibly uses TRBD1 or TRBD2 (5 bases each). The TCR was taken from a middle-aged man with Graves' ophthalmopathy. The CDR3 nucleotides read TGTGCCAGCTCACCTCAGGGAGTATGGGAGCAGTACTTC. Translating it yields CASSPQGVWEQYF. Supplemented by reference TRBV18 and TRBJ2-7, the full variable domain reads NAGVMQNPRHLVRRRGQEARLRCSPMKGHSHVYWYRQLPEEGLKFMVYLQKENIIDESGMPKERFSAEFPKEGPSILRIQQVVRGDSAAYFCASSPQGVWEQYFGPGTRLTVT.